Sequencing of this T cell receptor (beta chain) was carried out in a study of blood T cell repertoires in COVID-19. Study-level background: T cells, B-cell-depleted T cells, or PBMCs provided the cDNA or gDNA that served as material.

Repertoires were generated with immunoSEQ multiplex PCR, while TCRdb's copy carries only in-frame clones and drops some. The data show about 180,000 clones, with 65% to 85% seen just once and about 7% held by the top ten. The sample comprised peripheral blood. This sequence originates from a woman aged 35 to 49 with COVID-19, enrolled during active disease.

The CDR3 reads CAISDSGGAKYTEAFF. The CDR3 nucleotides are TGTGCCATCAGTGATTCAGGGGGCGCAAAGTACACTGAAGCTTTCTTT. The chain is built from TRBV10-3 and TRBJ1-1; TRBD1 matches at 8 bases. CDR3 length: 16 residues. With V trimmed by 3 bases and J by 3 bases, 9 bases remained unmatched. The germline CDR1 and CDR2 sequences are ENHRY and SYGVKD.